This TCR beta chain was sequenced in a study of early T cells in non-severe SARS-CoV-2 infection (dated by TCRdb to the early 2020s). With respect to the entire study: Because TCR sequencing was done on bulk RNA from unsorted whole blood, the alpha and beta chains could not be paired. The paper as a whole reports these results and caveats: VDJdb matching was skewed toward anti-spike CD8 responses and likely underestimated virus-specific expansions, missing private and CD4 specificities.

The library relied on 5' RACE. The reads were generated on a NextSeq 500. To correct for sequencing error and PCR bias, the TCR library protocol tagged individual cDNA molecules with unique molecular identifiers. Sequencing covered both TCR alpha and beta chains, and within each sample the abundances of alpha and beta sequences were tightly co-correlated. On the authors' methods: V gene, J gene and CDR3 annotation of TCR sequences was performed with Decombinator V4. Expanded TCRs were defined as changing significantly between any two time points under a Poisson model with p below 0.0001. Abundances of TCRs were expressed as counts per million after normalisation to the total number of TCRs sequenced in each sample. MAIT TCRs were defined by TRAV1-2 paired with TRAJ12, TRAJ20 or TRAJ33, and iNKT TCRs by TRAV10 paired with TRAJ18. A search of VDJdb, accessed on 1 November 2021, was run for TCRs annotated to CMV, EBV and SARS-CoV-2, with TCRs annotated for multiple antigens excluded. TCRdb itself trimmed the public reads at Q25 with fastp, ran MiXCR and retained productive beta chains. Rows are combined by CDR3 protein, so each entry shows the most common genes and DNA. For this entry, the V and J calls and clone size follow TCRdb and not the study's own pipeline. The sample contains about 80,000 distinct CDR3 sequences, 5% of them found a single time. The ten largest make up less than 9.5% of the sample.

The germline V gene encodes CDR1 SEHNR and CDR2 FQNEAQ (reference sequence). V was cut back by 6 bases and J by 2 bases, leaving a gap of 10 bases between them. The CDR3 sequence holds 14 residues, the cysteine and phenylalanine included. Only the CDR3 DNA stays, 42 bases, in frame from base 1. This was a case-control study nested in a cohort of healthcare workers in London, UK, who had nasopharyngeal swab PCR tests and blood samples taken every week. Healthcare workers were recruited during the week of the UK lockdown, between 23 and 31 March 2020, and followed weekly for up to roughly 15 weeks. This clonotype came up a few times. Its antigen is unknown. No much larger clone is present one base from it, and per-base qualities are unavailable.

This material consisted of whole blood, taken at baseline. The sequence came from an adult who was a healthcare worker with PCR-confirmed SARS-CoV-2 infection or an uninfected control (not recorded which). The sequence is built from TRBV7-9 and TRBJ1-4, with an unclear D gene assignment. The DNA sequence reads TGTGCCAGCAGTTGGGAGGGTACTAATGAAAAACTGTTTTTT. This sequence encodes CASSWEGTNEKLFF. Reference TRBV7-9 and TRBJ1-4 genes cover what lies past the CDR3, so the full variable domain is DTGVSQNPRHKITKRGQNVTFRCDPISEHNRLYWYRQTLGQGPEFLTYFQNEAQLEKSRLLSDRFSAERPKGSFSTLEIQRTEQGDSAMYLCASSWEGTNEKLFFGSGTQLSVL.